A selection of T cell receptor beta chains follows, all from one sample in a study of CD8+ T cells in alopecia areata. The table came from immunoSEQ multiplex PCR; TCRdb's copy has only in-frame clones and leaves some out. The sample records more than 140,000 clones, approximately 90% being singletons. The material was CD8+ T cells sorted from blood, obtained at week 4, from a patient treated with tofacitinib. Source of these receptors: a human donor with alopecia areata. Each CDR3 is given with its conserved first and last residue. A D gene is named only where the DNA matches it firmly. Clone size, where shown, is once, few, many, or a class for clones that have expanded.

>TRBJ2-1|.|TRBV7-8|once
TGTGCCAGCAGCTTAGGGGGGGATGAGCAGTTCTTC
CASSLGGDEQFF
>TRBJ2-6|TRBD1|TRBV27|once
TGTGCCAGCAGACCAGAGGGGACAGCTTACTCTGGGGCCAACGTCCTGACTTTC
CASRPEGTAYSGANVLTF
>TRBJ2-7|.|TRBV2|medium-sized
TGTGCCAGCGGGACGGACTACGAGCAGTACTTC
CASGTDYEQYF
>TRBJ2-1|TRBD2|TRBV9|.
TGTGCCAGCAGCGTAGTGAGCGGGGGGGCGAATGAGCAGTTCTTC
CASSVVSGGANEQFF
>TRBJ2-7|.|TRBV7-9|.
TGTGCCAGCAGCTTAGGGCAGTCAACCTACGAGCAGTACTTC
CASSLGQSTYEQYF
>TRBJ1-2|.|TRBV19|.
TGTGCCACATCAGTAAGCTATGGCTACACCTTC
CATSVSYGYTF
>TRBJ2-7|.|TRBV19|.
TGTGCCAGTAGTATAACCGGGACACTCTACGAGCAGTACTTC
CASSITGTLYEQYF
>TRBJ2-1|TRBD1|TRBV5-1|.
TGCGCCAGCAGCTCGGGACAGAGCTCCTACAATGAGCAGTTCTTC
CASSSGQSSYNEQFF
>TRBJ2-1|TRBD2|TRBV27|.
TGTGCCAGCAGTTTAGGGACTAGTGTTACCGAGCAGTTCTTC
CASSLGTSVTEQFF
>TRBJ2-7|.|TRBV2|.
TGTGCCAGCAGTCTTGCCGGGAGCAAGGCCTACGAGCAGTACTTC
CASSLAGSKAYEQYF
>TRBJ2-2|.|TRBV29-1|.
TGCAGCGTTGTTTTGCAGAACACCGGGGAGCTGTTTTTT
CSVVLQNTGELFF
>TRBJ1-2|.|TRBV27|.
TGTGCCAGCAGTTTATCTTTGGGGAACTATGGCTACACCTTC
CASSLSLGNYGYTF
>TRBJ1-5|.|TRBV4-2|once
TGTGCCAGCAGCCAAGGGGTTTCCAGCAATCAGCCCCAGCATTTT
CASSQGVSSNQPQHF
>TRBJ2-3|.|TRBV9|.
TGTGCCAGCAGGCGGGGCAGCACAGATACGCAGTATTTT
CASRRGSTDTQYF
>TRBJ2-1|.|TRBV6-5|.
TGTGCCAGCAGTTACTCCAGGGGTGGCAATGAGCAGTTCTTC
CASSYSRGGNEQFF
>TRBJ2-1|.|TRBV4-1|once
TGCGCCAGCAGCCAAGAACCTGGGGGAGGCAATGAGCAGTTCTTC
CASSQEPGGGNEQFF
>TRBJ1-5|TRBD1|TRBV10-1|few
TGCGCCAGCAGAGACAGGGGGAACAATCAGCCCCAGCATTTT
CASRDRGNNQPQHF
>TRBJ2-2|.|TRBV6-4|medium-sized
TGTGCCAGCAGTCCGGACAGTGAGGGCCGGGAGCTGTTTTTT
CASSPDSEGRELFF
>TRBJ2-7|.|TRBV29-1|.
TGCAGCGTTGAAGGAGAAGACTACGAGCAGTACTTC
CSVEGEDYEQYF
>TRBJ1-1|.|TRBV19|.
TGTGCCAGTATGGATGTTTGGGGGGCTGAAGCTTTCTTT
CASMDVWGAEAFF
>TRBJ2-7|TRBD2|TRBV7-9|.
TGTGCCAGCAGCTCCCGGACTAGCGGGAGGTACGAGCAGTACTTC
CASSSRTSGRYEQYF
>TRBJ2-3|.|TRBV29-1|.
TGCAGCGTCCCCCTGCCGGGGAGTACGCCAGATACGCAGTATTTT
CSVPLPGSTPDTQYF
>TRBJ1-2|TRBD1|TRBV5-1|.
TGCGCCAGCAGACCTACGGGACAGGGTGATGGCTACACCTTC
CASRPTGQGDGYTF
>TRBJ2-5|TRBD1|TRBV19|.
TGTGCCAGTAGTCCCTGGGGACAGGAGAAAGAGACCCAGTACTTC
CASSPWGQEKETQYF